This entry is about one T cell receptor beta chain. TCRdb's table, derived via immunoSEQ multiplex PCR, lists solely in-frame clones and lacks some. The sample yields roughly 78,000 clones, around 80% seen once. V gave up 2 bases and J gave up 0 bases; unmatched junction bases: 5. Germline V gene lookup returns CDR1 MDHEN and CDR2 SYDVKM. The CDR3 has 17 residues. This sample is drawn from a study of blood T cell repertoires in COVID-19. The source material was peripheral blood. This TCR was recovered from a man in his forties or fifties with COVID-19, enrolled during active disease. The V and J genes are TRBV28 and TRBJ2-5; 11 nucleotides line up with TRBD2. The CDR3 DNA reads TGTGCCAGCAGTTTAGGGGCGACTAGCGGGAACCAAGAGACCCAGTACTTC. This encodes CASSLGATSGNQETQYF.